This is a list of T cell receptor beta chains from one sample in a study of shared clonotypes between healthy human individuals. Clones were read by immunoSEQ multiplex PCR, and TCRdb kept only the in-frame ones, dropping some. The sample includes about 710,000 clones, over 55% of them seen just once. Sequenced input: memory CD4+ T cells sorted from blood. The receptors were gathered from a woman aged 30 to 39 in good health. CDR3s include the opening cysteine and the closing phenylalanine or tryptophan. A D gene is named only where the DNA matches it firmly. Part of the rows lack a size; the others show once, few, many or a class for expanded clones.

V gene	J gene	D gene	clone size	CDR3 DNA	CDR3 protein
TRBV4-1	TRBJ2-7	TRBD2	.	TGCGCCAGCACCACAACATCCAGCGGGATATACGAGCAGTACTTC	CASTTTSSGIYEQYF
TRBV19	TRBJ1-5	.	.	TGTGCCAGTAGCCTCCTGGGGAATCAGCCCCAGCATTTT	CASSLLGNQPQHF
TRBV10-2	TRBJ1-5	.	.	TGCGCCAGCAGTGTGGCTGACAATCAGCCCCAGCATTTT	CASSVADNQPQHF
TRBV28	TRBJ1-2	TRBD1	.	TGTGCCAGCAGTCCGTCAGGGGGACCCGTTAACTATGGCTACACCTTC	CASSPSGGPVNYGYTF
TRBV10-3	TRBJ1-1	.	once	TGTGCCATCAGGGGTTTAGGGAACACTGAAGCTTTCTTT	CAIRGLGNTEAFF
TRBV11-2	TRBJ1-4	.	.	TGTGCCAGCAGCTTCTCGGAATACGAAAAACTGTTTTTT	CASSFSEYEKLFF
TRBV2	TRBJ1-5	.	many	TGTGCCAGCAGTGAAAACTTTCGAAATCAGCCCCAGCATTTT	CASSENFRNQPQHF
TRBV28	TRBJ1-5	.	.	TGTGCCAGCAGTTTATGGCAGGGAGATAGGAATCAGCCCCAGCATTTT	CASSLWQGDRNQPQHF
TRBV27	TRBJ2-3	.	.	TGTGCCAGCAGTTTACGGGGACCACTCCCAGATACGCAGTATTTT	CASSLRGPLPDTQYF
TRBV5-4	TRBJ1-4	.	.	TGTGCCAGCAGCTTGGATGTGGACACAGAAAAACTGTTTTTT	CASSLDVDTEKLFF
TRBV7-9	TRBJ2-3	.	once	TGTGCCAGCAGCCGGGACAAGAGGGGGATGGGTACAGATACGCAGTATTTT	CASSRDKRGMGTDTQYF
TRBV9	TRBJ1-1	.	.	TGTGCCAGCAGCGTCCGGGCCACTAGCACTGAAGCTTTCTTT	CASSVRATSTEAFF
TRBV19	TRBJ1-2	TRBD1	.	TGTGCCAGTAGTCCGCGACAGGGAGGTGGCTACACCTTC	CASSPRQGGGYTF
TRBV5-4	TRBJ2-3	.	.	TGTGCCAGCAGCTTGGGTAGTGCCACAGATACGCAGTATTTT	CASSLGSATDTQYF
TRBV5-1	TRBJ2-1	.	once	TGCGCCAGCGGGACTTCCAGCTCCTACAATGAGCAGTTCTTC	CASGTSSSYNEQFF
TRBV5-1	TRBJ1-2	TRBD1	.	TGCGCCAGCAGCTTGGCCGGACAGGGGAACTATGGCTACACCTTC	CASSLAGQGNYGYTF
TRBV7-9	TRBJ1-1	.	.	TGTGCCAGCAGCCCCTGGGCTAGGAACACTGAAGCTTTCTTT	CASSPWARNTEAFF
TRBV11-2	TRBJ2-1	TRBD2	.	TGTGCCAGCAGCTTACGAGCGGGGAGCTCCTACAATGAGCAGTTCTTC	CASSLRAGSSYNEQFF
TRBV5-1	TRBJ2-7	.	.	TGCGCCAGCAGCTTGACAGGATCATTGAAAGAGCAGTACTTC	CASSLTGSLKEQYF
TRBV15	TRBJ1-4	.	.	TGTGCCACCAGCAGAGATGGTGGGGCAGGGGCTGAAAAACTGTTTTTT	CATSRDGGAGAEKLFF
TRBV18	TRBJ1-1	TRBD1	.	TGTGCCAGCTCACCAAGCACGGACAGGGGGTACGTAGCTTTCTTT	CASSPSTDRGYVAFF
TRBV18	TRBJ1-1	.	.	TGTGCCAGCTCACCACTAGGGCAGGGAATGAACACTGAAGCTTTCTTT	CASSPLGQGMNTEAFF
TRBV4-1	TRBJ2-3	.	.	TGCGCCAGCAGCCAGGCTTCGGAGGATACGCAGTATTTT	CASSQASEDTQYF
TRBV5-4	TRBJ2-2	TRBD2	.	TGTGCCAGCAGCCAGGGACTAGCGGGAGCAGGCACCGGGGAGCTGTTTTTT	CASSQGLAGAGTGELFF
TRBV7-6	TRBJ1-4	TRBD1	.	TGTGCCAGCAGCTTAGACAGGGGACCGGTTTATGAAAAACTGTTTTTT	CASSLDRGPVYEKLFF
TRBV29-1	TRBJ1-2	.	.	TGCAGCGCCCGAGAAGGGGATAACTATGGCTACACCTTC	CSAREGDNYGYTF
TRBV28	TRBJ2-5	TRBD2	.	TGTGCCAGCAGATTAGCGGGAGTCCACCAAGAGACCCAGTACTTC	CASRLAGVHQETQYF
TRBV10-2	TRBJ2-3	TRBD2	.	TGCGCCAGCAGTCCCGGGACTAGTTTCACAGATACGCAGTATTTT	CASSPGTSFTDTQYF
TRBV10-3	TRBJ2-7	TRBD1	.	TGTGCCACAACAGGGGGTTACTACGAGCAGTACTTC	CATTGGYYEQYF
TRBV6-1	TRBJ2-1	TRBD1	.	TGTGCCAGCAGCTACACCGACAGGGTTGGGCAGTTCTTC	CASSYTDRVGQFF
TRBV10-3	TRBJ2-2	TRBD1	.	TGTGCCACCCGTAGGCCGAATGGACAGGGCGGCACCGGGGAGCTGTTTTTT	CATRRPNGQGGTGELFF
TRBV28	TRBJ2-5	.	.	TGTGCCAGCAGTTTTTCCGAGACCCAGTACTTC	CASSFSETQYF
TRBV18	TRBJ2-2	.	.	TGTGCCAGCTCACCACCGGGACGCGCCTTGAACACCGGGGAGCTGTTTTTT	CASSPPGRALNTGELFF
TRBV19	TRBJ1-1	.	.	TGTGCCAGTAGTGAATTACAAGGCACTGAAGCTTTCTTT	CASSELQGTEAFF
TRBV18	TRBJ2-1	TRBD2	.	TGTGCCAGCTCACGCACTAGCGTTAAACAAAATGAGCAGTTCTTC	CASSRTSVKQNEQFF
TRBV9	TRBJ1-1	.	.	TGTGCCAGCAGCGTAGGTAGGGACCGCTTGGGCACTGAAGCTTTCTTT	CASSVGRDRLGTEAFF
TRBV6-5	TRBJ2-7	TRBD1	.	TGTGCCAGCCAACCTTACAGGGGTTCCTACGAGCAGTACTTC	CASQPYRGSYEQYF
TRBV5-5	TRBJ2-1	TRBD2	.	TGTGCCAGCAGCTTCGGACTAGCGGGGAACAATGAGCAGTTCTTC	CASSFGLAGNNEQFF
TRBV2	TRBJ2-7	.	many	TGTGCCAGCGCTCAAGCGGGCTTCTCCTACGAGCAGTACTTC	CASAQAGFSYEQYF
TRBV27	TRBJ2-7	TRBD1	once	TGTGCCAGCAGTCACCGGACAGGGGTGGGCCCGGAGCAGTACTTC	CASSHRTGVGPEQYF
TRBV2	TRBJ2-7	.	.	TGTGCCAGCGGCGGAGACAGATCCTACGAGCAGTACTTC	CASGGDRSYEQYF
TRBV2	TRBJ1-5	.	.	TGTGCCAGCAGTGGGCTCAATTATCAGCCCCAGCATTTT	CASSGLNYQPQHF
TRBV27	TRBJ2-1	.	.	TGTGCCAGCAGTTTATCGTTGATTTCGGGTAACTATGAGCAGTTCTTC	CASSLSLISGNYEQFF
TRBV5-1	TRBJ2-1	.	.	TGCGCCAGCAGCGGCGGTATAGTGGCGGAGGTAAGCTCCTACAATGAGCAGTTCTTC	CASSGGIVAEVSSYNEQFF
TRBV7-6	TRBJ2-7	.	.	TGTGCCAGCAGCCAGAGGGCCGGCTACGAGCAGTACTTC	CASSQRAGYEQYF
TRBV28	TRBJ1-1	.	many	TGTGCCAGCAGTTGGGGCGCGGAGAACACTGAAGCTTTCTTT	CASSWGAENTEAFF
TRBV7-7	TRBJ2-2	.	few	TGTGCCAGCAGCCCCGACATCACCGGGGAGCTGTTTTTT	CASSPDITGELFF
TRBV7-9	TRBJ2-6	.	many	TGTGCCAGCAGCTTAGTTCAAGCCGGGACGGACTCTGGGGCCAACGTCCTGACTTTC	CASSLVQAGTDSGANVLTF
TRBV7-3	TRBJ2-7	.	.	TGTGCCAGCAGCGTGCCGGGACGGGAGCAGTACTTC	CASSVPGREQYF
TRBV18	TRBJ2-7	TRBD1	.	TGTGCCAGCTCACCTAGGGACAGGGTTTTTAGCGAGCAGTACTTC	CASSPRDRVFSEQYF
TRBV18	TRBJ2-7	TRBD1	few	TGTGCCAGCTCCCAACAGGGGACCGGGACAGGGGCTGGCGAGCAGTACTTC	CASSQQGTGTGAGEQYF
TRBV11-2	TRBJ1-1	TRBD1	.	TGTGCCAGCAGCACCCGACAGGGTGAGGGCGCTGAAGCTTTCTTT	CASSTRQGEGAEAFF